This note documents a single TCR beta chain sequence. Its antigen is currently unknown. This CDR3 comprises 13 residues. Germline V gene sequence: CDR1 SNHLY, CDR2 FYNNEI. It was with 60 Vbeta and 13 Jbeta primers that the PCR ran. Original methodology: Later, an analysis found roughly 80 million unique TCR beta chains, and around 10 million of these were shared. Libraries were prepared by immunoSEQ multiplex PCR; TCRdb keeps only in-frame clonotypes and omits some of them. D and trimming come from the DNA, and the V and J calls and clone size come from that table. The sample data list 200,000 or so clones. The record originates from a study of cytomegalovirus exposure and HLA in healthy donors. Broader study findings: Later analysis associated a missense DCLRE1C variant with TCR beta V- and J-gene trimming. In vitro checks showed that a few CMV-associated chains really do target CMV antigens. Data from an earlier analysis indicated that most TCR beta V segments were productive either about 90% or about 30% of the time.

The chain employs TRBV2 and TRBJ2-5; D gene unclear. The J call may be faulty, since TRBJ2-7 better matches the DNA end. The receptor's source is a girl aged 2 to 9 in good health and CMV-seropositive. Sequencing input: PBMCs. Written as DNA, the CDR3 is TGTGCCAGCAGTGACACTTTCTCCTACGAGCAGTACTTC. It specifies CASSDTFSYEQYF.